Listed here is a single T cell receptor beta chain. Its antigen is undetermined. The entry originates in a study of blood T cells in healthy people across ages. General observations from the study: In long-lived donors, naive CD4+ cell counts and diversity exceeded those of aged donors.

The second PCR ran roughly 6 to 11 cycles with a sample-barcoded 5' primer and J-beta primers. TCRdb itself ran the 5' RACE reads through MiXCR, one entry per CDR3 protein. Among some 800,000 distinct CDR3 sequences listed, 40% to 50% were seen once. Sequences were obtained from blood. This clonotype was sampled from a man in his 60s in good health.

In DNA form, the CDR3 reads TGTGCCAGCAGTGATGGCAGGGGATGGGAGACCCAGTACTTC. This translates into CASSDGRGWETQYF. The chain uses TRBV2 and TRBJ2-7; a weak D match, TRBD1 (6 bases). The DNA end favors TRBJ2-5, so the J call may be wrong. CDR3 size: 14 residues. Germline-derived CDR1 and CDR2 are SNHLY and FYNNEI.